The present T cell receptor beta chain was sequenced within a study of identical twins. Study results and limitations: Zero-insertion findings could be partly confounded by invariant cells (MAIT and iNKT cells).

Trimming cost V 7 bases and J 4 bases; bases outside gene matches: 9. The length of the CDR3 is 15 residues. The V gene's germline CDR1 is SGDLS and CDR2 YYNGEE. Notes on this clonotype: Its target is not known.

TCRdb passed the 5' RACE reads through MiXCR, listing each CDR3 protein once. The table lists some 500,000 distinct CDR3 sequences, roughly an eighth of them singletons. These data were also reused for a study on yellow fever vaccine responses in identical twins. As that study records: Twins' vaccine T cell responses were reported to seem partly convergent and partly personalized.

This sequence was found in a woman between 18 and 30 years old in good health. The sequenced material came from CD4+ T cells sorted from blood. The chain joins TRBV9 to TRBJ2-7; 12 bases line up with TRBD2. The CDR3, as DNA: TGTGCCAGCGGACCCGCTAGCGGGAGGGCGTACGAGCAGTACTTC. This encodes CASGPASGRAYEQYF.